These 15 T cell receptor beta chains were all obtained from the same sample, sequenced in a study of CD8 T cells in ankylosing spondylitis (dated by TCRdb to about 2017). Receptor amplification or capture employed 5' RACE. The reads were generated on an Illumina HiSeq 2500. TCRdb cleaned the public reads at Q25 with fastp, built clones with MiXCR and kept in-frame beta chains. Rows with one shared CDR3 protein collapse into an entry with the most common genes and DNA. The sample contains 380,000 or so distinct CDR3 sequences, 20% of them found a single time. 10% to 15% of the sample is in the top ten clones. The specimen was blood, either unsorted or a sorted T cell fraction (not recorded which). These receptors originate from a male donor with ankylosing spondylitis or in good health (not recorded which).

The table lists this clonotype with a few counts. The CDR3 protein is CASSEMADTQYF. The CDR3 coding sequence is TGTGCCAGCAGTGAAATGGCAGATACGCAGTATTTT. This chain links TRBV2 with TRBJ2-3; no clear D gene. The CDR3 has 12 amino acids. V dropped 2 bases and J dropped 4 bases, with 4 bases sitting between them. Germline CDR1 SNHLY, CDR2 FYNNEI.

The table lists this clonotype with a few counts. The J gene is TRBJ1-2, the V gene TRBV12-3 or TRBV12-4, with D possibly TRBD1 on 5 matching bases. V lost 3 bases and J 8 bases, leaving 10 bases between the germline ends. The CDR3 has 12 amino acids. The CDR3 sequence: CASSLAAGGYTF. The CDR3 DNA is TGTGCCAGCAGTTTGGCGGCAGGGGGCTACACCTTC.

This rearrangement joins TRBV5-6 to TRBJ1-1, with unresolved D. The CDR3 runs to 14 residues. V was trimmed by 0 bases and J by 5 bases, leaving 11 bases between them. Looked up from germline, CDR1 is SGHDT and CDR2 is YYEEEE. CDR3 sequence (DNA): TGTGCCAGCAGCTTGGCTGGGATGATAACTGAAGCTTTCTTT. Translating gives CASSLAGMITEAFF.

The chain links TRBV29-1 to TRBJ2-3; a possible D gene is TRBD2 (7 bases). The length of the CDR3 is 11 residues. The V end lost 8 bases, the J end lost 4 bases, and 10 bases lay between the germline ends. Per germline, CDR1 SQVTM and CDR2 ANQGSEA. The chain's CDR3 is CSSGGSDTQYF. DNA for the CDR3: TGCAGCTCGGGGGGCTCAGATACGCAGTATTTT.

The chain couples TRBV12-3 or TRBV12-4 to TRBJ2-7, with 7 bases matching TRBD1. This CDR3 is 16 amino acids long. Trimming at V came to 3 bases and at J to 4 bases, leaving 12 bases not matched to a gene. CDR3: CASSFPRQGKGYEQYF. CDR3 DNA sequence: TGTGCCAGCAGTTTCCCTCGACAGGGTAAGGGTTACGAGCAGTACTTC.

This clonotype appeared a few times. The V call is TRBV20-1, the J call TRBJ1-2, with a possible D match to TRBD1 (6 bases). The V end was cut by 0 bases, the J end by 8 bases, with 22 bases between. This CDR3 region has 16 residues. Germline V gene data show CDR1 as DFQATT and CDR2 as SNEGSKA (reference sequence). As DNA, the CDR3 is TGCAGTGCTAGAGATGAGGGGGGCGACAAGGTTGGGGGCTACACCTTC. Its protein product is CSARDEGGDKVGGYTF.

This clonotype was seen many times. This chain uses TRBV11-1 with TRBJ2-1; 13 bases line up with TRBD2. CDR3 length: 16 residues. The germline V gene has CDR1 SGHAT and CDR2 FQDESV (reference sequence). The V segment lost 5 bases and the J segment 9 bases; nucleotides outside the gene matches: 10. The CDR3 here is CASSPRTSGGAGEQFF. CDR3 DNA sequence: TGTGCCAGCAGCCCCCGCACTAGCGGGGGGGCCGGTGAGCAGTTCTTC.

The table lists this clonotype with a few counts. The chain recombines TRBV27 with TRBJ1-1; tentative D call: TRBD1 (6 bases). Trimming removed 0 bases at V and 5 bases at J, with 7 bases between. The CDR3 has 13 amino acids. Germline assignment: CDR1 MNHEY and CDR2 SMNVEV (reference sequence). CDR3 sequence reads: CASSLSQGTEAFF. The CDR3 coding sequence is TGTGCCAGCAGTTTATCACAGGGAACTGAAGCTTTCTTT.

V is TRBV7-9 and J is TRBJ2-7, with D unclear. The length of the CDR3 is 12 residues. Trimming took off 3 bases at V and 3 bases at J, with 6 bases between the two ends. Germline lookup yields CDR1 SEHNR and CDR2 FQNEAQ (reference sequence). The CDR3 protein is CASSFANYEQYF. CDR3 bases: TGTGCCAGCAGCTTCGCAAACTACGAGCAGTACTTC.

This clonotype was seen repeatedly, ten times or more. CDR3 sequence: CSAKFAGQGREQYF. CDR3 DNA sequence: TGCAGTGCTAAATTCGCAGGACAGGGTCGCGAGCAGTACTTC. The chain has TRBV20-1 and TRBJ2-7; 8 bases are a match to TRBD1. V shed 4 bases, J shed 6 bases, and the junction held 11 bases outside the gene matches. The CDR3 contains 14 residues. Germline V gene data show CDR1 as DFQATT and CDR2 as SNEGSKA (reference sequence).

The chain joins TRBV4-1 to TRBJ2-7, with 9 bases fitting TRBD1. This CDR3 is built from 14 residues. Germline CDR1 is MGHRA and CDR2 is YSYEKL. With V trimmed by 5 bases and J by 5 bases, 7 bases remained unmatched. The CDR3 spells CASSFTGTGNEQYF. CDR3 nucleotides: TGCGCCAGCAGCTTCACCGGGACAGGGAACGAGCAGTACTTC.

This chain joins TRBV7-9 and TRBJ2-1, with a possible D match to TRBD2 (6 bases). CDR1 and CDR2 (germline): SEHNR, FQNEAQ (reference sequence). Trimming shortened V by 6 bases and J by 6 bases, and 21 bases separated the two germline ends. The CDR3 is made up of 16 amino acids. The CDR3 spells CASRNRVGGPTNEQFF. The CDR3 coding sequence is TGTGCCAGCAGGAATAGGGTGGGGGGTCCCACCAATGAGCAGTTCTTC.

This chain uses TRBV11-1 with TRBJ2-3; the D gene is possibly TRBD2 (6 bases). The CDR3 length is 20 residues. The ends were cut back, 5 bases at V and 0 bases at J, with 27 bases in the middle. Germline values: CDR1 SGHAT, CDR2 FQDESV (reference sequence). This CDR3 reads CASSGRSGSGRTVSTDTQYF. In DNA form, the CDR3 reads TGTGCCAGCAGCGGGAGGTCGGGCAGTGGACGGACGGTTAGCACAGATACGCAGTATTTT.

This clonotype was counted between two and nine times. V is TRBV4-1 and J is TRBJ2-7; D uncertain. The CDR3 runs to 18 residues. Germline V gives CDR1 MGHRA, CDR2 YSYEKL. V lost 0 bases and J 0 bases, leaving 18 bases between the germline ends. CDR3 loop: CASSQDPTGVNPSYEQYF. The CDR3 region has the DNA TGCGCCAGCAGCCAAGATCCGACTGGGGTAAACCCCTCCTACGAGCAGTACTTC.

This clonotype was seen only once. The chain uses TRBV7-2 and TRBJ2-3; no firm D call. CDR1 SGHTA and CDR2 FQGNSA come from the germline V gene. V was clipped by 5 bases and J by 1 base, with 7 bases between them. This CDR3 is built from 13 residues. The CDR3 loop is CASSQVGTDTQYF. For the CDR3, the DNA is TGTGCCAGCAGCCAGGTGGGCACAGATACGCAGTATTTT.